The T cell receptor beta chain described here comes from a study of CD8 T cells in ankylosing spondylitis. TCRdb reprocessed the 5' RACE reads via MiXCR and lists one record per CDR3 protein. The sample lists roughly 440,000 distinct CDR3 sequences; roughly 18% were seen once. This clonotype was observed many times. The antigen is unknown. The germline gives CDR1 MNHEY, CDR2 SVGAGI. The CDR3 consists of 14 residues. Trimming took 0 bases from V and 3 from J, leaving 9 bases between them. Study findings and constraints: Apparently characteristic of ankylosing spondylitis blood was a TCR beta motif (under ten highly homologous variants).

The genes are TRBV6-5 and TRBJ2-7, with a tentative D call TRBD1 (6 bases). Sequencing input: blood, either unsorted or a sorted T cell fraction (not recorded which). This TCR came from a male donor with ankylosing spondylitis. As DNA, the CDR3 is TGTGCCAGCAGTTACTCTCCGGACAGCTACGAGCAGTACTTC. It yields the protein CASSYSPDSYEQYF.